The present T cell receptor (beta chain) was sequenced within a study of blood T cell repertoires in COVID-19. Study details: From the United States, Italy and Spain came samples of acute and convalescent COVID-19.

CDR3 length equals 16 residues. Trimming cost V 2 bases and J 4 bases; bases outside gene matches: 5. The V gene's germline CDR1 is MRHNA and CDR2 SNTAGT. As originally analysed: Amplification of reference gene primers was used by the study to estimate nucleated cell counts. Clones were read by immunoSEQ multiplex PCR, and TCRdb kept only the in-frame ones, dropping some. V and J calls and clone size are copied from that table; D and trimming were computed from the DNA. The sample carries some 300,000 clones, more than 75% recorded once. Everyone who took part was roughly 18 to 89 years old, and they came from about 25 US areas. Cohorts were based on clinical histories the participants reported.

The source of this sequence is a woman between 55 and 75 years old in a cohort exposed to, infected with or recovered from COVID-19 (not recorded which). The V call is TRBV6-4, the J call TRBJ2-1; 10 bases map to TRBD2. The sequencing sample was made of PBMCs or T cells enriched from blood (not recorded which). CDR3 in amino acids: CASSDQGLASYNEQFF. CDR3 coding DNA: TGTGCCAGCAGTGACCAGGGACTAGCGTCTTACAATGAGCAGTTCTTC.